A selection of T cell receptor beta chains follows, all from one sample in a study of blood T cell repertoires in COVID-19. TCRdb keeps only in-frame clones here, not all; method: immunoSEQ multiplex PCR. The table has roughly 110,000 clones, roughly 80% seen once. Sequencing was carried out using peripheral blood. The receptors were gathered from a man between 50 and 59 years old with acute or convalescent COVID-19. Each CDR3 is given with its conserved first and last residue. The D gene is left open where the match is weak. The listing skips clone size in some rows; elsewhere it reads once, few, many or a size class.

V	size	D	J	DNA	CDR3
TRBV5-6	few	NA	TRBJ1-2	TGTGCCAGCAGCTTGTCCGGACAGTCACACTATGGCTACACCTTC	CASSLSGQSHYGYTF
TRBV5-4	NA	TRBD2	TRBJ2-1	TGTGCCAGCAGCCCCACAGCGGGGCTCTACAATGAGCAGTTCTTC	CASSPTAGLYNEQFF
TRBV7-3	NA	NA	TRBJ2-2	TGTGCCAGCACGCTTTACCCCGGGGGGCTGGGCGGGGAGCTGTTTTTT	CASTLYPGGLGGELFF
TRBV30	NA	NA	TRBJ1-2	TGTGCCTGGAGGACCACAGGGCGGTATGGCTACACCTTC	CAWRTTGRYGYTF
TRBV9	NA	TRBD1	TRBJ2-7	TGTGCCAGCAGCGTAGATGAACAGGGGTACTACGAGCAGTACTTC	CASSVDEQGYYEQYF
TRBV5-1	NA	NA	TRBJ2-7	TGCGCCAGCAGCTTGGCCCCGGGGGGCGCCTACGAGCAGTACTTC	CASSLAPGGAYEQYF
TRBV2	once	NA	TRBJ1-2	TGTGCCAGCAGTGAAGCGCTTCAGGGAACCTACACCTTC	CASSEALQGTYTF
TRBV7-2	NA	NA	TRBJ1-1	TGTGCCAGCAGGTTAAACGGGGTGATGAACACTGAAGCTTTCTTT	CASRLNGVMNTEAFF
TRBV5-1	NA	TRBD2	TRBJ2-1	TGCGCCAGCAGGGACGGGGGGGCCGACAATGAGCAGTTCTTC	CASRDGGADNEQFF
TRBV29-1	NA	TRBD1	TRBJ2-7	TGCAGCGTAGAATCCGGGACAGGGGCCTACGAGCAGTACTTC	CSVESGTGAYEQYF
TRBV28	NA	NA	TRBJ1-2	TGTGCCAGCAACCCCCGGTACTATGGCTACACCTTC	CASNPRYYGYTF
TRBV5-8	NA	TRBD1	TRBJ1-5	TGTGCCAGCAGCGATCGGACAGGGGACCAAGGCAATCAGCCCCAGCATTTT	CASSDRTGDQGNQPQHF
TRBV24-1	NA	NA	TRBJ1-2	TGTGCCACCAGTGATCGGGGAGCCCCCATAGGTGGTCACGATGGCTACACCTTC	CATSDRGAPIGGHDGYTF
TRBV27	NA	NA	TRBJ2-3	TGTGCCAGCAGTTCCTCACAAGTCTTGGATACGCAGTATTTT	CASSSSQVLDTQYF
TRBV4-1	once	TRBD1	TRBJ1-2	TGCGCCAGCAGCCAAGATTCGAACGCGATACACAGGGGTAACGGCTACACCTTC	CASSQDSNAIHRGNGYTF
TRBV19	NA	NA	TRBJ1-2	TGTGCCAGTAGTCGGGACGGCGGGGGAGGCTATGGCTACACCTTC	CASSRDGGGGYGYTF
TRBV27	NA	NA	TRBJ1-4	TGTGCCAGCCGGGTGAACGGAGTGGAAAAACTGTTTTTT	CASRVNGVEKLFF
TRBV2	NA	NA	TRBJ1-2	TGTGCCAGCAGTGATCCAGACTACTATGGCTACACCTTC	CASSDPDYYGYTF
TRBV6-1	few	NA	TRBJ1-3	TGTGCCAGCAGTGAACCGATCGGTGGAAACACCATATATTTT	CASSEPIGGNTIYF
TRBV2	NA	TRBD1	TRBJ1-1	TGTGCCAGCAGTCGACAGGGCCCTGGCACTGAAGCTTTCTTT	CASSRQGPGTEAFF
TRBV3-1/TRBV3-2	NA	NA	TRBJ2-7	TGTGCCAGCAGCCGCCTATGGAGGGACTTCTCCTACGAGCAGTACTTC	CASSRLWRDFSYEQYF
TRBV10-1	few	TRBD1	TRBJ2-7	TGCGCCAGCAGTTCGGGACAGGGGCTCGACGAGCAGTACTTC	CASSSGQGLDEQYF
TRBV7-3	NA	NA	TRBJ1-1	TGTGCCAGCAGCGCGACGGGGGACACTGAAGCTTTCTTT	CASSATGDTEAFF
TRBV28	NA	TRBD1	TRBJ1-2	TGTGCCAGCAGTTTACCGAGCCGGGACAGGGGGCGGGTGAACTATGGCTACACCTTC	CASSLPSRDRGRVNYGYTF
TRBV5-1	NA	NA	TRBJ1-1	TGCGCCAGCAGCTTGCGGGAAGGCACTGAAGCTTTCTTT	CASSLREGTEAFF
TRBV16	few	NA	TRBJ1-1	TGTGCCAGCAGCCGCGGACAGATACTTAACACTGAAGCTTTCTTT	CASSRGQILNTEAFF
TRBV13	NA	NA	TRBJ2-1	TGTGCCAGCAGCTTCTCGCGTGAGCAGTTCTTC	CASSFSREQFF
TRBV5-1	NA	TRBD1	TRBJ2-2	TGCGCCAGCAGCCAAACACCCGGACAGGGAGGAACCGGGGAGCTGTTTTTT	CASSQTPGQGGTGELFF
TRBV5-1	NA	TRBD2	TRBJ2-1	TGCGCCAGCAGCTACACTAGCGGGGCGGGGAATGAGCAGTTCTTC	CASSYTSGAGNEQFF
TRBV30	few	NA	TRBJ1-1	TGTGCCTGGAGTGTAGGAGGGGCATTCATGAACACTGAAGCTTTCTTT	CAWSVGGAFMNTEAFF
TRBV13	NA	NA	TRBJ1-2	TGTGCCAGCAGCTTAGGCAGACAGCCCTATGGCTACACCTTC	CASSLGRQPYGYTF
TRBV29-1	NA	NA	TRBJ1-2	TGCAGCGTTGATGAGGGAGGAGGCTACACCTTC	CSVDEGGGYTF
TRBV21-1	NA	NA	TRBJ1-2	TGTGCCAGCAGCAAAACGGGGGGGCAAGGTGGCTACACCTTC	CASSKTGGQGGYTF
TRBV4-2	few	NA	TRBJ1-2	TGTGCCAGCAGCCAAGATCAGGGGAATAGGTATGGCTACACCTTC	CASSQDQGNRYGYTF
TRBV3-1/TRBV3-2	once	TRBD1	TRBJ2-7	TGTGCCAGCAGCCTTGGGACAGTAGAGCAGTACTTC	CASSLGTVEQYF
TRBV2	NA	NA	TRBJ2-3	TGTGCCAGCGGGCAAACAGGGCTCTACACAGATACGCAGTATTTT	CASGQTGLYTDTQYF
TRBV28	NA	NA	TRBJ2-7	TGTGCCAGCAGCCGGCTTGGCGGGGTTGGGTCCTACGAGCAGTACTTC	CASSRLGGVGSYEQYF
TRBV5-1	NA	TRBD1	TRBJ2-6	TGCGCCAGCGGACAGGGGGCGCCTGGGGCCAACGTCCTGACTTTC	CASGQGAPGANVLTF
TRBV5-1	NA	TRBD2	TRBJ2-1	TGCGCCAGCAGCTTAGGCGGGGGTATCTCCTACAATGAGCAGTTCTTC	CASSLGGGISYNEQFF
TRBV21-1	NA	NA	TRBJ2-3	TGTGCCAGCAGCAGAAAGGGACAGGGGGCCACAGATACGCAGTATTTT	CASSRKGQGATDTQYF
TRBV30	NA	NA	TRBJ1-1	TGTGCCTGGACCCAGACCAGGAGGGCTTTCTTT	CAWTQTRRAFF
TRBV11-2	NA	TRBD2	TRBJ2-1	TGTGCCAGCAGCTTATTGGTTTTCCGACGGCGGGGGGACCTCAATGAGCAGTTCTTC	CASSLLVFRRRGDLNEQFF
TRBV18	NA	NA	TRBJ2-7	TGTGCCAGCTCACCAGGGCAGGGCCAGTGGGAGCAGTACTTC	CASSPGQGQWEQYF
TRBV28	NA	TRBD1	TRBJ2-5	TGTGCCACCACAACCCCTGGGACAGAACAAGAGACCCAGTACTTC	CATTTPGTEQETQYF
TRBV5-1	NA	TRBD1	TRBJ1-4	TGCGCCAGCAGCTTGACAGGGGACGGTGAAAAACTGTTTTTT	CASSLTGDGEKLFF
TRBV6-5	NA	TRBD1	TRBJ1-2	TGTGCCAGCAGTTCCTCTGCAGGGGGCTATGGCTACACCTTC	CASSSSAGGYGYTF
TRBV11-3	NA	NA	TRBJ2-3	TGTGCCAGCAGCTTGGGGGGATCCACAGATACGCAGTATTTT	CASSLGGSTDTQYF
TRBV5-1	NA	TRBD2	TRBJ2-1	TGCGCCAGCAGCCCCGTAGGGTCTAGCGGGGGGAGCTCCTACAATGAGCAGTTCTTC	CASSPVGSSGGSSYNEQFF
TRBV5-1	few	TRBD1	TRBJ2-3	TGCGCCAGCACCCGAACAGGGGATAGCACAGATACGCAGTATTTT	CASTRTGDSTDTQYF
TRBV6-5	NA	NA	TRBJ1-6	TGTGCCAGCAGTTACCGAGGGTTGCCCCTCCACTTT	CASSYRGLPLHF
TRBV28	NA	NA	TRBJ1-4	TGTGCCAGCAGTTCCCCATCCCGACTTGGGGAAAAACTGTTTTTT	CASSSPSRLGEKLFF